This TCR beta chain comes out of a study of cytotoxic CD8 clonotypes in ibrutinib-treated CLL. Overall study: Complete response was seen in 2 patients and partial in approximately 25; around twelve progressed and around 14 stayed remitted after a median roughly 70 months.

Whole-study findings and limits: The study found baseline clonality above age-matched healthy donors, tracking circulating CD8+ T-cell counts. Clonality increased at ibrutinib response and stayed stable in sustained remission. At progression, however, it fell back toward baseline.

On this clone itself: What it recognizes is unknown.

This CDR3 region has 16 residues. Looked up from germline, CDR1 is LGHNA and CDR2 is YSLEER. The V end was cut by 0 bases, the J end by 5 bases, with 13 bases between. Clones were sequenced by immunoSEQ multiplex PCR, and TCRdb holds only the in-frame ones, with some missing. This table holds 150,000 or so clones, around 76% found once. The chain uses TRBV4-3 and TRBJ1-4, with D perhaps TRBD1 (5 bases). Material: PBMCs, obtained after 24 months of ibrutinib treatment. The clonotype originates from a human donor with chronic lymphocytic leukemia. The CDR3 loop reads CASSQDYKGWNEKLFF. The CDR3 DNA reads TGCGCCAGCAGCCAAGACTATAAGGGGTGGAATGAAAAACTGTTTTTT.